The rows below give T cell receptor beta chains drawn from one sample of a study of regulatory T cells in long-lasting Graves disease. TCRdb ran MiXCR on the multiplex PCR reads and lists one entry per CDR3 protein. This table holds fewer than 450,000 distinct CDR3 sequences, 15% found once. The same specimen was also included in a second study, on T cells in Graves' hyperthyroidism and ophthalmopathy.

This specimen was peripheral blood mononuclear cells (PBMCs), taken at new diagnosis, from a patient treated with antithyroid drugs. These receptors were obtained from a middle-aged woman with Graves disease. Both conserved end residues are part of each CDR3.

v_call | cdr3_aa
TRBV28 | CASSFERNTGELFF
TRBV29-1 | CSVESTMAGELFF
TRBV29-1 | CSVGLAGAGTDTQYF
TRBV7-7 | CASSPTSGLTDTQYF
TRBV13 | CAAAGVIDEQYF
TRBV12-3/TRBV12-4 | CASSPTGFDQPQHF
TRBV2 | CAGSGTGIPEAFF
TRBV7-3 | CASSSLGGGKNTEAFF
TRBV20-1 | CSATRDGEKLFF
TRBV20-1 | CSARKDRDWNTEAFF
TRBV24-1 | CATSDWDRNTGELFF
TRBV2 | CARGTSLAGGSYEQYF
TRBV6-1 | CASNENGGTEAFF
TRBV5-5 | CASNIGTYNEQFF
TRBV2 | CASSSGTSGRMSTGELFF
TRBV6-5 | CASSYGASSTEAFF
TRBV4-1 | CASSHLGLARTDTQYF
TRBV20-1 | CSAPSTGWETQYF
TRBV10-3 | CAISGTGDYEQYF
TRBV27 | CASSPAGYYPGGELFF
TRBV6-2/TRBV6-3 | CASKEAGGPNEQFF
TRBV20-1 | CSAPSGNLGGGDSYNEQFF
TRBV28 | CASRPGSGRYTEAFF
TRBV29-1 | CSVGQIGYEQYF
TRBV24-1 | CATWDPIYNEQFF
TRBV28 | CASALGLGQGIYEQYF
TRBV30 | CAWSTGGTDTQYF
TRBV7-9 | CASSQGAISENSPLHF
TRBV15 | CATSRDASGTGETQYF
TRBV11-1 | CASSSGLAGGSVSSYNEQFF